The clone carrying this T cell receptor (beta chain) has a count of ten or more. Antigen specificity is unknown. The source of the sample is a study of T cells after yellow fever vaccination. Overall study context: For low cell numbers, libraries were made with SMART-Seq v4 Ultra Low Input. Regarding the study as a whole: A small proportion of clonotypes was detected in both the CD4 and CD8 compartments.

Researchers made TCR cDNA using 5'RACE template switching, and this step added a universal primer site and UMIs. Each CDR3 protein gets one entry after TCRdb re-called the 5' RACE reads with MiXCR. This sample carries roughly 150,000 distinct CDR3 sequences, 7.7% of them seen once, and the ten largest clones take 0.55% to 0.9%. The clonotype originates from a man aged 30 to 45 who received the YFV17D yellow fever vaccine. Material: CD4+ T cells sorted from PBMCs, obtained 5 days after the yellow fever booster vaccination.

The CDR3 loop reads CASSVTGTPTDTQYF. CDR3 sequence (DNA): TGTGCCAGCAGCGTAACTGGGACTCCCACAGATACGCAGTATTTT. The gene calls are TRBV9 and TRBJ2-3, with D maybe TRBD2 (6 bases). The germline CDR1 and CDR2 sequences are SGDLS and YYNGEE. This CDR3 has 15 amino acids. V was clipped by 1 base and J by 2 bases, with 11 bases between them.